The entry that follows covers one T cell receptor (beta chain) sequence. Study processing details: The authors estimated nucleated cell counts from reference gene primer amplification. Produced via immunoSEQ multiplex PCR; TCRdb's table is partial and in-frame only. V, J and clone size are those of that table, while D and trimming were read from the DNA. The sample consists of about 100,000 clones, roughly 90% of them appearing once. The data were taken from a study of blood T cell repertoires in COVID-19. About the study: T cells, B-cell-depleted T cells, or PBMCs provided the cDNA or gDNA that served as material.

The germline CDR1 and CDR2 sequences are MNHEY and SVGAGI. The CDR3 covers 15 residues. The junction had 9 bases not matched to a gene; V was cut back by 7 bases and J by 1 base. The specimen was peripheral blood. The receptor's source is a human donor in a cohort sampled during active COVID-19. The V gene is TRBV6-5, the J gene TRBJ2-7, with TRBD1 matching over 8 bases. This CDR3 reads CASTLDRGLSYEQYF. In DNA form, the CDR3 reads TGTGCCAGCACATTAGACAGGGGTCTGTCCTACGAGCAGTACTTC.